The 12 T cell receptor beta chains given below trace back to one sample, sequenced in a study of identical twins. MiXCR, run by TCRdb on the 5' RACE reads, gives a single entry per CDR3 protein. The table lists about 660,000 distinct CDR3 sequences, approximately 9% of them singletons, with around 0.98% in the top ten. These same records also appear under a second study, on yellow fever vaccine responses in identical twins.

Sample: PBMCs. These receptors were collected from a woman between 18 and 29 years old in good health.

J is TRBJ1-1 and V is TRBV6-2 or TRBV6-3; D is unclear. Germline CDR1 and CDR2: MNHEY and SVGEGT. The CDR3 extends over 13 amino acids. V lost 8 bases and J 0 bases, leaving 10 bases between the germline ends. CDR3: CASGRALNTEAFF. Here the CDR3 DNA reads TGTGCCAGCGGGAGGGCGTTGAACACTGAAGCTTTCTTT.

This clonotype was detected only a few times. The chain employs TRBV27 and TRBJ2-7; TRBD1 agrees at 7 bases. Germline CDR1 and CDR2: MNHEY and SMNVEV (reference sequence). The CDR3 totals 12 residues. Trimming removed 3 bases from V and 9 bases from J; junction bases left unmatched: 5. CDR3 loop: CASSFAGGWQYF. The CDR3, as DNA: TGTGCCAGCAGTTTCGCAGGGGGTTGGCAGTACTTC.

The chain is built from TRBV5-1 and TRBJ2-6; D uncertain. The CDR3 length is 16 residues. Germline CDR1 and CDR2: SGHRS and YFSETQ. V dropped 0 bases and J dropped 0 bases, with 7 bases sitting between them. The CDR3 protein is CASSLEGNSGANVLTF. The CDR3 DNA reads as TGCGCCAGCAGCTTGGAAGGGAACTCTGGGGCCAACGTCCTGACTTTC.

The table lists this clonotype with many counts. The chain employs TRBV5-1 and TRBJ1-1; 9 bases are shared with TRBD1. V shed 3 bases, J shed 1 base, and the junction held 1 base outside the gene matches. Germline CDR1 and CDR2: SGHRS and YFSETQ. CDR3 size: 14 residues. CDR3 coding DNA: TGCGCCAGCAGCTGGGGACAGGGGAACACTGAAGCTTTCTTT. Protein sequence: CASSWGQGNTEAFF. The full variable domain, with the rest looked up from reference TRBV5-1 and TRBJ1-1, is KAGVTQTPRYLIKTRGQQVTLSCSPISGHRSVSWYQQTPGQGLQFLFEYFSETQRNKGNFPGRFSGRQFSNSRSEMNVSTLELGDSALYLCASSWGQGNTEAFFGQGTRLTVV.

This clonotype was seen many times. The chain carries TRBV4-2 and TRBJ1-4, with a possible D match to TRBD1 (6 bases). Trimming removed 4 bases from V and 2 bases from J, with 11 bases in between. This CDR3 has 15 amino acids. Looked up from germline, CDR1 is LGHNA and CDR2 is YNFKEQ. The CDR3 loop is CASSLSQGTNEKLFF. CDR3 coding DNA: TGTGCCAGCAGCCTCAGTCAGGGGACTAATGAAAAACTGTTTTTT.

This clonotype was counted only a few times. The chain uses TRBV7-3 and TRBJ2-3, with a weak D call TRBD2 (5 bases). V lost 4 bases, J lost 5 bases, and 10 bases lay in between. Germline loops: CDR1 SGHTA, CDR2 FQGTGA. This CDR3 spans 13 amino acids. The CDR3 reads CASSSYRGDTQYF. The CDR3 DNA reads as TGTGCCAGCAGCTCCTACCGGGGAGATACGCAGTATTTT.

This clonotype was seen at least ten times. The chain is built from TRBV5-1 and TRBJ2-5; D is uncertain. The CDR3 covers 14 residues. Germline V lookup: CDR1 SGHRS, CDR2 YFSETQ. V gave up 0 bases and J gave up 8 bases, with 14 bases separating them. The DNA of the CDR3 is TGCGCCAGCAGCTTGGAATCTATAGAAGTCACCCAGTACTTC. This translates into CASSLESIEVTQYF. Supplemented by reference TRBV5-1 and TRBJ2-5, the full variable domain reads KAGVTQTPRYLIKTRGQQVTLSCSPISGHRSVSWYQQTPGQGLQFLFEYFSETQRNKGNFPGRFSGRQFSNSRSEMNVSTLELGDSALYLCASSLESIEVTQYFGPGTRLLVL.

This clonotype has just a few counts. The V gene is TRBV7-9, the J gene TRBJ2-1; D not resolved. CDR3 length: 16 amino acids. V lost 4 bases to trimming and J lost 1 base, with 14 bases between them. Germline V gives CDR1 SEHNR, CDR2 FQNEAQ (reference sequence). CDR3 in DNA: TGTGCCAGCAGCTCAAGTAGGGTGAGTTCCTACAATGAGCAGTTCTTC. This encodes CASSSSRVSSYNEQFF.

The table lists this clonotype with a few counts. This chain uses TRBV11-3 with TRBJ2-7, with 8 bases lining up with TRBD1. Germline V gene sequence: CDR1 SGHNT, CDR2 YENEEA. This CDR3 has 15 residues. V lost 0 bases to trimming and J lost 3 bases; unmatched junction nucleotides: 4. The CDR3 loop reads CASSLDGTGDYEQYF. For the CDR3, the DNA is TGTGCCAGCAGCTTAGATGGGACAGGAGACTACGAGCAGTACTTC. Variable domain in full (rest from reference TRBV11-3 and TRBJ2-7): EAGVVQSPRYKIIEKKQPVAFWCNPISGHNTLYWYLQNLGQGPELLIRYENEEAVDDSQLPKDRFSAERLKGVDSTLKIQPAELGDSAVYLCASSLDGTGDYEQYFGPGTRLTVT.

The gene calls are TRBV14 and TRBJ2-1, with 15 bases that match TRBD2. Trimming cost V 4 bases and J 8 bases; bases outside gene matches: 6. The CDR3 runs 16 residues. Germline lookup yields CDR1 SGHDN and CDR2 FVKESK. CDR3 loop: CASSPGLAGGWDEQFF. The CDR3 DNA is TGTGCCAGCAGCCCGGGACTAGCGGGGGGTTGGGATGAGCAGTTCTTC.

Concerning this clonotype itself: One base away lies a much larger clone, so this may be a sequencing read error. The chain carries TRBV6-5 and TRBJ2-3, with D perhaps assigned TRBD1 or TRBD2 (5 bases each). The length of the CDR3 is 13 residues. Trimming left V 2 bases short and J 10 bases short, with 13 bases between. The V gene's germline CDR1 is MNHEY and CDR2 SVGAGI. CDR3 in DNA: TGTGCCAGCAGTTACGGGGGAGAGGATGCGCAGTATTTT. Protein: CASSYGGEDAQYF.

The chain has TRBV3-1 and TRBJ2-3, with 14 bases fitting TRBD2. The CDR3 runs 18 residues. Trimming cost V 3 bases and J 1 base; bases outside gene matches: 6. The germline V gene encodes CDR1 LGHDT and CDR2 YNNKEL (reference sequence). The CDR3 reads CASSHRLAGGARTDTQYF. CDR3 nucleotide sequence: TGTGCCAGCAGCCACAGACTAGCGGGGGGGGCCCGCACAGATACGCAGTATTTT.